Listed below are T cell receptor beta chains from one sample, sequenced in a study of identical twins. A single record per CDR3 protein comes from TCRdb applying MiXCR to the 5' RACE reads. The top ten hold approximately 0.52% of the sample, which has some 460,000 distinct CDR3 sequences, over 12% seen once. The sample was also linked to a second study, of yellow fever vaccine responses in identical twins.

Sequences were obtained from CD4+ T cells sorted from blood. Receptors were obtained from a woman aged 18-29 years in good health. Both conserved end residues are part of each CDR3. The D gene is left open where the match is weak. Clone size is shown for a subset of rows, as once, few, many or a class of expanded clone.

cdr3_nt cdr3_aa d_call v_call clone_size j_call cdr3_length
TGTGCCAGCAGTTCTTGGGTGACAGGGGACTACGAGCAGTACTTC CASSSWVTGDYEQYF TRBD1 TRBV12-3/TRBV12-4 few TRBJ2-7 15
TGTGCCAGCAGTCCACCCCCTCGGGGTTCACCCCTCCACTTT CASSPPPRGSPLHF - TRBV12-3/TRBV12-4 - TRBJ1-6 14
TGTGCCAGCAGTCTCCCTACAGAGATCTACGAGCAGTACTTC CASSLPTEIYEQYF - TRBV28 - TRBJ2-7 14
TGTGCCAGCAGCTTAGCTGAGGGGACCGGGGAGCTGTTTTTT CASSLAEGTGELFF - TRBV7-9 - TRBJ2-2 14
TGTGCCAGCACCCTTAGGGTGGCGGTGAATGAGCAGTTCTTC CASTLRVAVNEQFF - TRBV7-2 - TRBJ2-1 14
TGTGCCAGCAGCGGAGAAAGCTCTGGAAACACCATATATTTT CASSGESSGNTIYF - TRBV7-3 few TRBJ1-3 14
TGCGCCAGCAGCTCAGCCGGTTTCGGGGAGCTGTTTTTT CASSSAGFGELFF - TRBV5-1 - TRBJ2-2 13
TGTGCCAGCAGTTATAGCGGGGTCTCCTACGAGCAGTACTTC CASSYSGVSYEQYF TRBD2 TRBV28 few TRBJ2-7 14
TGCAGTGCTAGGCTGGCAGGCTCATCCTACGAGCAGTACTTC CSARLAGSSYEQYF - TRBV20-1 - TRBJ2-7 14
TGTGCCAGCAGTCGGCCTGACGGATTACCAACGAACACCGGGGAGCTGTTTTTT CASSRPDGLPTNTGELFF - TRBV28 few TRBJ2-2 18
TGCGCCAGCAGCTTGGGAGGGAATAGGGGCAATGAGCAGTTCTTC CASSLGGNRGNEQFF - TRBV5-1 few TRBJ2-1 15
TGCGCCAGCAGCCAGGACCTAGGGGACAGCTCTAGCACAGATACGCAGTATTTT CASSQDLGDSSSTDTQYF TRBD1 TRBV4-3 few TRBJ2-3 18
TGTGCCAGCAGCTTAGGCGGCAGGTCCAACACTGAAGCTTTCTTT CASSLGGRSNTEAFF - TRBV5-4 - TRBJ1-1 15
TGCAGTGCTAGTTCAGCGGGGGCCAAAAACATTCAGTACTTC CSASSAGAKNIQYF TRBD2 TRBV20-1 few TRBJ2-4 14
TGCAGTGCTAGAGATCAATCCCCACAGGGGGCTAAGGACGAGCAGTACTTC CSARDQSPQGAKDEQYF TRBD1 TRBV20-1 few TRBJ2-7 17
TGTGCCAGCAGTTACGGTGGGGACTACCAAGAGACCCAGTACTTC CASSYGGDYQETQYF - TRBV6-5 few TRBJ2-5 15
TGTGCCAGCAGCGTAGACGGACAGGGGTACTATGGCTACACCTTC CASSVDGQGYYGYTF TRBD1 TRBV9 - TRBJ1-2 15
TGTGCCAGCAGTTTCCAGGGGGCGCTTGGGGCCAACGTCCTGACTTTC CASSFQGALGANVLTF TRBD1 TRBV12-3/TRBV12-4 many TRBJ2-6 16
TGTGCCAGCAGCAACTCACAGAGCACAGATACGCAGTATTTT CASSNSQSTDTQYF - TRBV7-2 - TRBJ2-3 14
TGTGCCAGTAGCCTCCGGAACAGGGGAATTTTGACCGGGGAGCTGTTTTTT CASSLRNRGILTGELFF TRBD1 TRBV19 few TRBJ2-2 17
TGTGCCAGCAGCTCCACAATCTCTGGGGCCAACGTCCTGACTTTC CASSSTISGANVLTF - TRBV7-2 few TRBJ2-6 15
TGTGCCAGCAGCTTAGGCCTAGCGGGAGATAGGACAGATACGCAGTATTTT CASSLGLAGDRTDTQYF TRBD2 TRBV13 - TRBJ2-3 17
TGTGCCATCAGTGACCCTACAGGCCCCGGGCGCTTC CAISDPTGPGRF - TRBV10-3 few TRBJ1-2 12
TGTGCCAGCAGCTGGGACAGGGTTGCCGGGGAGCTGTTTTTT CASSWDRVAGELFF TRBD1 TRBV11-2 few TRBJ2-2 14
TGTGCCAGCAGCTTGAGGGGACAGACTTTCACAGATACGCAGTATTTT CASSLRGQTFTDTQYF TRBD1 TRBV7-2 - TRBJ2-3 16
TGCAGTGCTAGAATACAGGGCTTGGGGACCCAGTACTTC CSARIQGLGTQYF - TRBV20-1 few TRBJ2-5 13
TGCAGCGTGGGGGGACTAGAGCAGTTCTTC CSVGGLEQFF TRBD2 TRBV29-1 - TRBJ2-1 10
TGTGCCAGCAGTTTGGGCCTCGGGGGCTACACCTTC CASSLGLGGYTF - TRBV12-3/TRBV12-4 many TRBJ1-2 12
TGCGCCAGCAGCTTGGGGTCCAGCTCCTACGAGCAGTACTTC CASSLGSSSYEQYF - TRBV5-1 many TRBJ2-7 14
TGTGCCAGCAGTTACTCAGCCAGGACCCAGTACTTC CASSYSARTQYF - TRBV6-6 few TRBJ2-5 12
TGTGCCAGCAGTTTATTCGGGGGTACAAATTATGGCTACACCTTC CASSLFGGTNYGYTF - TRBV12-3/TRBV12-4 few TRBJ1-2 15
TGTGCCAGCAGTTTGGACTCACTTGGGTATGGCTACACCTTC CASSLDSLGYGYTF - TRBV28 few TRBJ1-2 14
TGTGCCAGTAGCTTAACATTCGGGGGGGAGACCCAGTACTTC CASSLTFGGETQYF TRBD2 TRBV7-8 few TRBJ2-5 14
TGCGCCAGCAGCCAAGACCCTAGCGGGAGGGCGCATGAGCAGTTCTTC CASSQDPSGRAHEQFF TRBD2 TRBV4-1 few TRBJ2-1 16
TGTGCCAGCAGTTCAACAGGGGGCCCTGCTATTAATCAGCCCCAGCATTTT CASSSTGGPAINQPQHF TRBD1 TRBV28 - TRBJ1-5 17
TGTGCCAGCAGCTCGACGAGGGGACCTCCCGAGGGCACTGAAGCTTTCTTT CASSSTRGPPEGTEAFF - TRBV7-9 - TRBJ1-1 17
TGCGCCAGCAGTTCGGGAGCGGGACAGGGCTACGAGCAGTACTTC CASSSGAGQGYEQYF TRBD1 TRBV5-1 few TRBJ2-7 15
TGTGCCAGCAGTTACTGGGGCAACACTGAAGCTTTCTTT CASSYWGNTEAFF - TRBV6-5 - TRBJ1-1 13
TGTGCCAGCAGTTTTGGGGGTCCTTCGAACACCGGGGAGCTGTTTTTT CASSFGGPSNTGELFF - TRBV12-3/TRBV12-4 - TRBJ2-2 16